A selection of T cell receptor beta chains follows, all from one sample in a study of regulatory T cells in long-lasting Graves disease. TCRdb processed the multiplex PCR reads anew with MiXCR; each CDR3 protein has one entry. This sample carries 400,000 to 500,000 distinct CDR3 sequences, over 15% of them seen once, and the ten largest clones take about 10%. The same data also contributed to another study, on T cells in Graves' hyperthyroidism and ophthalmopathy.

The sample here was peripheral blood mononuclear cells (PBMCs), taken at new diagnosis, from a patient treated with antithyroid drugs. These receptors were obtained from a young woman with Graves disease. Each CDR3 is given with its conserved first and last residue.

J gene | V gene | CDR3 length | CDR3 protein
TRBJ2-1 | TRBV12-5 | 13 | CASGGVLANEQFF
TRBJ2-2 | TRBV14 | 15 | CASSQGRLATGELFF
TRBJ1-4 | TRBV19 | 15 | CASSVNRGGDEKLFF
TRBJ1-2 | TRBV20-1 | 14 | CSASSWGRGYGYTF
TRBJ2-2 | TRBV6-5 | 17 | CASSYLFGTQNTGELFF
TRBJ2-1 | TRBV6-1 | 15 | CASSGLAESYNEQFF
TRBJ2-4 | TRBV11-2 | 19 | CASSPRGSGSSLAKNIQYF
TRBJ2-3 | TRBV19 | 12 | CASSMGAYTQYF
TRBJ2-5 | TRBV20-1 | 11 | CGSQHQETQYF
TRBJ1-2 | TRBV11-2 | 15 | CASSREHHRLYGYTF
TRBJ2-1 | TRBV5-1 | 17 | CASSLEGPSGRDNEQFF
TRBJ2-7 | TRBV7-8 | 17 | CASSLAVGGASPYEQYF